The present T cell receptor (beta chain) was sequenced within a study of shared clonotypes between healthy human individuals. Study-level results: Non-shared clonotypes were found to have lower generation probabilities than the clonotypes that were shared by all four of the sorted-subset donors.

As processed by the authors: ImmunoSEQ gave junction-only sequences without quality scores, so filtering differed. Libraries were prepared by immunoSEQ multiplex PCR; TCRdb keeps only in-frame clonotypes and omits some of them. The D gene and trimming were derived from the DNA, and the V and J assignments and clone size from that table. The sample records fewer than 150,000 clones, approximately 70% being singletons. This clone was picked up many times. The target antigen is unknown. The CDR3 runs to 16 residues. V was clipped by 5 bases and J by 5 bases, with 20 bases between them. Germline CDR1 SNHLY, CDR2 FYNNEI. Researchers reported that CD8 memory united CD45RO+ cells with CCR7-negative CD45RA+ TemRA cells.

Sequenced input: memory CD8+ T cells sorted from blood. Subset described: CD45RO+ cells pooled with CCR7-negative TemRA cells. The receptor's source is a woman aged 25-40 years in good health. The V call is TRBV2, the J call TRBJ2-3; possible D gene TRBD2, 6 bases. The CDR3 loop is CASSYPGLLSKDTQYF. The CDR3 DNA reads as TGTGCCAGCAGTTACCCGGGACTCCTCTCTAAAGATACGCAGTATTTT.